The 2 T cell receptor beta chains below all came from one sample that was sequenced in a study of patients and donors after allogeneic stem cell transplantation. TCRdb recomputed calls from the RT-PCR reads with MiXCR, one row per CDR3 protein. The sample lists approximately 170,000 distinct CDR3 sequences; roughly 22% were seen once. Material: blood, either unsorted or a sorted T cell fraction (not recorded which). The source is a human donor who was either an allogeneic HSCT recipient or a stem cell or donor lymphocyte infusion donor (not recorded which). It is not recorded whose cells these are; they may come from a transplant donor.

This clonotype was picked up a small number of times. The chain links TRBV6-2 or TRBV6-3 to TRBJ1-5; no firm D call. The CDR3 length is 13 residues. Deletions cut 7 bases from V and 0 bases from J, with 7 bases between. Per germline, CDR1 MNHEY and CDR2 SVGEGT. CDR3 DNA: TGTGCCAGCACCAACTATAGCAATCAGCCCCAGCATTTT. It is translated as CASTNYSNQPQHF.

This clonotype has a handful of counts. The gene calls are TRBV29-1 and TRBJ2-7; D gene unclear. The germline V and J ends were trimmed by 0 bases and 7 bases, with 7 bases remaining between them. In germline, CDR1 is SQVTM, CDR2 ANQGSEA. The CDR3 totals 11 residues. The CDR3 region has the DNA TGCAGCGTTGAAGATCGTTTGGAGCAGTACTTC. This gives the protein CSVEDRLEQYF.